The rows below give T cell receptor beta chains drawn from one sample of a study of spatial heterogeneity in lung cancer. TCRdb independently ran MiXCR on the 5' RACE reads; one entry per CDR3 protein. The table includes about 36,000 distinct CDR3 sequences, under 9% detected once. The material was PBMCs, obtained at follow-up. The origin of the receptors is a male donor with early-stage non-small cell lung cancer. CDR3s include the opening cysteine and the closing phenylalanine or tryptophan. A D gene is named only where the DNA matches it firmly. The size of a clone is reported for some rows only, either as once, few or many, or as a class for expanded clones.

CDR3aa	CDR3nt	v_gene	j_gene	abundance	d_gene
CASSYRGPGETQYF	TGTGCCAGCAGTTACCGGGGGCCGGGGGAGACCCAGTACTTC	TRBV6-7	TRBJ2-5	many	-
CASSTGLAQETQYF	TGTGCCAGTAGTACGGGACTAGCTCAAGAGACCCAGTACTTC	TRBV19	TRBJ2-5	many	TRBD2
CASSSPAEDTQYF	TGTGCTAGCAGCTCCCCCGCTGAGGATACGCAGTATTTT	TRBV7-7	TRBJ2-3	many	-
CASSEGGGGGTDTQYF	TGTGCCAGCAGTGAGGGCGGGGGCGGAGGCACAGATACGCAGTATTTT	TRBV2	TRBJ2-3	-	-
CASSDTGARSSYNSPLHF	TGTGCCAGCAGCGATACCGGGGCTCGGAGCTCCTATAATTCACCCCTCCACTTT	TRBV7-2	TRBJ1-6	many	-
CASSESPTGLSYEQYF	TGTGCCAGCAGTGAATCCCCGACAGGCCTCTCCTACGAGCAGTACTTC	TRBV2	TRBJ2-7	-	-
CASSLRGEQFF	TGTGCCAGCAGCCTAAGAGGAGAGCAGTTCTTC	TRBV3-1	TRBJ2-1	many	-
CSARDRDRQTIAFF	TGCAGTGCTAGAGACCGCGACAGGCAAACGATCGCTTTCTTT	TRBV20-1	TRBJ1-1	many	-
CASSRQGSGTEAFF	TGTGCCAGCAGCCGACAGGGGAGCGGCACTGAAGCTTTCTTT	TRBV3-1	TRBJ1-1	-	TRBD1
CASSGTGGNTGELFF	TGCGCCAGCAGTGGGACAGGGGGCAACACCGGGGAGCTGTTTTTT	TRBV10-2	TRBJ2-2	many	TRBD1
CASSPTGYELFF	TGCGCCAGCAGCCCAACAGGGTACGAGCTGTTTTTT	TRBV4-1	TRBJ2-2	few	-
CASSSIDREETQYF	TGTGCCAGCAGTTCGATCGACAGGGAAGAGACCCAGTACTTC	TRBV28	TRBJ2-5	-	TRBD1
CASSLQAGGGYEQYF	TGTGCCAGCAGTTTACAAGCCGGGGGCGGCTACGAGCAGTACTTC	TRBV12-3/TRBV12-4	TRBJ2-7	many	-
CASSSLAGGPSTDTQYF	TGCGCCAGCAGCTCACTCGCGGGGGGTCCAAGCACAGATACGCAGTATTTT	TRBV5-1	TRBJ2-3	few	TRBD2
CSAPPWGTGGTGQYF	TGCAGTGCCCCCCCCTGGGGGACAGGGGGCACGGGGCAGTACTTC	TRBV20-1	TRBJ2-7	many	TRBD1
CASSLTAGSGYEQYF	TGTGCCAGCAGTTTAACCGCGGGCTCGGGCTACGAGCAGTACTTC	TRBV12-3/TRBV12-4	TRBJ2-7	many	-
CSARDWASYEQYF	TGCAGTGCTAGAGACTGGGCCTCCTACGAGCAGTACTTC	TRBV20-1	TRBJ2-7	many	-
CASSSIGLTEAFF	TGTGCCAGCAGTTCCATCGGGTTGACTGAAGCTTTCTTT	TRBV6-5	TRBJ1-1	medium-sized	-
CASSLWTENTEAFF	TGTGCCAGCTCTCTCTGGACAGAGAACACTGAAGCTTTCTTT	TRBV18	TRBJ1-1	many	-
CASSPMPLGQYF	TGTGCCAGCAGCCCGATGCCCCTGGGGCAGTACTTC	TRBV11-2	TRBJ2-7	many	-
CASIATGAGVETQYF	TGTGCCAGCATCGCAACCGGGGCAGGGGTAGAGACCCAGTACTTC	TRBV3-1	TRBJ2-5	many	-
CASSLFVSGGPAYEQYF	TGTGCCAGCAGCTTGTTTGTTAGCGGGGGACCAGCCTACGAGCAGTACTTC	TRBV7-8	TRBJ2-7	-	TRBD2
CASSLWDRPSGANVLTF	TGTGCCAGCAGCCTCTGGGACAGGCCCTCTGGGGCCAACGTCCTGACTTTC	TRBV5-6	TRBJ2-6	medium-sized	TRBD1
CALGTIGTYEQYF	TGTGCCTTGGGGACGATAGGCACTTACGAGCAGTACTTC	TRBV30	TRBJ2-7	many	-
CATNGQAGTDTQYF	TGTGCCACCAACGGACAGGCGGGCACAGATACGCAGTATTTT	TRBV5-5	TRBJ2-3	many	TRBD1
CSVSPLKGEPYGYTF	TGCAGCGTTTCACCTCTTAAGGGGGAGCCCTATGGCTACACCTTC	TRBV29-1	TRBJ1-2	many	-
CASSYGGRDTGELFF	TGTGCCAGCAGTTACGGGGGGCGCGACACCGGGGAGCTGTTTTTT	TRBV6-6	TRBJ2-2	many	-
CASRPNRDQVHEQYF	TGTGCCAGCAGGCCCAACCGGGACCAGGTCCACGAGCAGTACTTC	TRBV6-6	TRBJ2-7	many	-
CAWQGGGTDTQYF	TGTGCCTGGCAAGGGGGGGGAACAGATACGCAGTATTTT	TRBV30	TRBJ2-3	many	-